The rows below give T cell receptor beta chains drawn from one sample of a study of a mutant IDH1 vaccine in newly diagnosed glioma. Data came from immunoSEQ multiplex PCR; TCRdb stores just in-frame clones and leaves some out. Here the sample spans fewer than 70,000 clones, approximately 91% being singletons. Antigen specificity for these receptors is unknown. Sequencing used PBMCs, obtained from a glioma patient whose treatment included an IDH1 peptide vaccine. These receptors originate from a man aged 35 to 55 with glioma. The CDR3 runs from the conserved cysteine through the conserved F or W. Each record gives: D gene, clone size, CDR3 length, V gene, J gene, CDR3 protein, CDR3 DNA. A D gene is named only where the DNA matches it firmly. Not all rows give a size; the values are once, few, many and, for expanded clones, a class.

>-|-|12|TRBV6-5|TRBJ2-3
CASSYEGDTQYF
TGTGCCAGCAGTTACGAGGGAGATACGCAGTATTTT
>-|-|14|TRBV18|TRBJ2-2
CASSPGHNTGELFF
TGTGCCAGCTCACCGGGACACAACACCGGGGAGCTGTTTTTT
>TRBD1|once|15|TRBV5-4|TRBJ2-3
CASSWGQGRPDTQYF
TGTGCCAGCAGCTGGGGACAGGGTAGGCCAGATACGCAGTATTTT
>-|-|16|TRBV10-3|TRBJ2-3
CAISESEGAWTDTQYF
TGTGCCATCAGTGAGTCGGAGGGGGCCTGGACAGATACGCAGTATTTT
>-|-|15|TRBV21-1|TRBJ2-7
CAIRTLDREEYEQYF
TGTGCCATCCGTACGCTGGACAGGGAGGAGTACGAGCAGTACTTC
>-|-|13|TRBV10-3|TRBJ2-7
CAISEKGPYEQYF
TGTGCCATCAGTGAGAAGGGGCCCTACGAGCAGTACTTC
>-|-|12|TRBV7-9|TRBJ1-5
CASSLDRGPQHF
TGTGCCAGCAGCTTAGATAGGGGGCCCCAGCATTTT
>-|once|10|TRBV7-9|TRBJ1-1
CASGDTEAFF
TGTGCCAGCGGGGACACTGAAGCTTTCTTT
>TRBD1|-|16|TRBV5-1|TRBJ2-7
CASSLDPGQGFDEQYF
TGCGCCAGCAGCTTGGATCCGGGACAGGGTTTCGACGAGCAGTACTTC
>TRBD2|-|13|TRBV4-1|TRBJ2-7
CASSETSGYEQYF
TGCGCCAGCAGCGAGACTAGCGGCTACGAGCAGTACTTC
>-|-|12|TRBV9|TRBJ1-2
CASRNTLVGYTF
TGTGCCAGCAGAAACACTTTAGTTGGCTACACCTTC
>-|once|13|TRBV5-5|TRBJ2-2
CASSLDPPGELFF
TGTGCCAGCAGCTTGGATCCCCCCGGGGAGCTGTTTTTT
>TRBD1|-|15|TRBV19|TRBJ2-7
CASSPRGRGQGEQYF
TGTGCCAGTAGTCCCCGGGGTAGGGGGCAAGGCGAGCAGTACTTC
>-|-|12|TRBV5-1|TRBJ2-6
CASSPGANVLTF
TGCGCCAGCAGCCCGGGGGCCAACGTCCTGACTTTC
>TRBD1|-|11|TRBV6-5|TRBJ1-1
CASKLQGKAFF
TGTGCCAGCAAATTACAGGGGAAAGCTTTCTTT
>-|-|15|TRBV5-1|TRBJ2-2
CASSLVAGSTGELFF
TGCGCCAGCAGCTTGGTTGCGGGGTCGACCGGGGAGCTGTTTTTT
>TRBD1|once|14|TRBV6-5|TRBJ1-6
CATIKGQKNSPLHF
TGTGCCACCATTAAGGGACAGAAAAATTCACCCCTCCACTTT
>-|-|15|TRBV7-9|TRBJ2-5
CASSLAWTAQETQYF
TGTGCCAGCAGCCTTGCATGGACAGCCCAAGAGACCCAGTACTTC
>-|once|12|TRBV29-1|TRBJ2-3
CSVVANDHTQYF
TGCAGCGTTGTCGCAAATGACCATACGCAGTATTTT
>-|-|16|TRBV4-2|TRBJ2-2
CASSPVGTPRAGELFF
TGTGCCAGCAGCCCGGTGGGGACGCCCCGGGCCGGGGAGCTGTTTTTT
>TRBD2|-|16|TRBV7-3|TRBJ2-1
CASSPGLAGGPMKQFF
TGTGCCAGCAGCCCCGGACTAGCGGGAGGGCCGATGAAGCAGTTCTTC
>-|-|15|TRBV7-2|TRBJ1-1
CASSLGGGRGTEAFF
TGTGCCAGCAGCCTAGGGGGAGGGAGAGGCACTGAAGCTTTCTTT
>-|-|15|TRBV18|TRBJ2-7
CASSHRDVGSYEQYF
TGTGCCAGCTCACACCGGGACGTTGGGAGTTACGAGCAGTACTTC
>-|-|13|TRBV2|TRBJ2-2
CASSYLLSGELFF
TGTGCCAGCAGTTACCTATTGAGCGGGGAGCTGTTTTTT
>-|-|13|TRBV7-2|TRBJ1-3
CASSLPSGNTIYF
TGTGCCAGCAGCTTACCCTCTGGAAACACCATATATTTT
>-|-|14|TRBV13|TRBJ2-1
CASSPYLSLGEQFF
TGTGCCAGCAGCCCGTACTTATCGCTGGGTGAGCAGTTCTTC
>-|-|18|TRBV7-5|TRBJ2-5
CVRSLGLIGLANPETQYF
TGTGTCAGAAGCTTAGGGTTGATCGGACTAGCGAATCCGGAGACCCAGTACTTC
>-|once|18|TRBV4-2|TRBJ2-1
CASSQEGISGRRGNEQFF
TGTGCCAGCAGCCAAGAGGGTATAAGTGGGCGAAGAGGGAATGAGCAGTTCTTC
>-|-|19|TRBV28|TRBJ2-7
CASRQPTGRWSQSSYEQYF
TGTGCCAGCAGGCAGCCGACAGGGAGGTGGTCCCAAAGCTCCTACGAGCAGTACTTC
>TRBD1|-|13|TRBV2|TRBJ1-2
CASSGTGNYGYTF
TGTGCCAGCAGCGGGACAGGGAACTATGGCTACACCTTC
>TRBD2|-|17|TRBV4-1|TRBJ2-1
CASSQVRLAGGGGEQFF
TGCGCCAGCAGCCAAGTGAGACTAGCGGGGGGAGGTGGTGAGCAGTTCTTC
>TRBD1|once|15|TRBV6-5|TRBJ1-3
CASRRTGEPGNTIYF
TGTGCCAGCAGACGGACAGGGGAGCCTGGAAACACCATATATTTT
>TRBD1|-|15|TRBV4-2|TRBJ1-2
CASSQQDRVHDGYTF
TGTGCCAGCAGCCAACAGGACAGGGTGCATGACGGCTACACCTTC
>TRBD1|few|15|TRBV7-8|TRBJ1-5
CASSFDREVNQPQHF
TGTGCCAGCAGCTTCGACAGGGAGGTCAATCAGCCCCAGCATTTT
>-|-|13|TRBV27|TRBJ2-3
CASSFVQGDTQYF
TGTGCCAGCAGTTTCGTACAGGGAGATACGCAGTATTTT
>-|once|15|TRBV25-1|TRBJ1-3
CASSDTIGDGNTIYF
TGTGCCAGCAGTGACACGATCGGGGACGGAAACACCATATATTTT
>-|-|13|TRBV9|TRBJ1-1
CASSNEGYTEAFF
TGTGCCAGCAGCAACGAAGGGTACACTGAAGCTTTCTTT
>-|-|13|TRBV6-5|TRBJ1-5
CASSPGDGQPQHF
TGTGCCAGCAGTCCTGGTGATGGGCAGCCCCAGCATTTT
>TRBD1|-|14|TRBV9|TRBJ1-1
CASSPTGGSTEAFF
TGTGCCAGCAGCCCGACAGGGGGGAGCACTGAAGCTTTCTTT
>-|-|12|TRBV7-2|TRBJ1-3
CASRAGGNTIYF
TGTGCCAGTCGGGCCGGGGGAAACACCATATATTTT
>-|-|17|TRBV15|TRBJ2-5
CATSRDLGNRLGETQYF
TGTGCCACCAGCAGAGATCTAGGGAACCGCCTTGGGGAGACCCAGTACTTC
>TRBD1|once|17|TRBV6-1|TRBJ2-1
CASSEGTGLSSYNEQFF
TGTGCCAGCAGTGAAGGGACAGGGTTGAGCTCCTACAATGAGCAGTTCTTC
>-|-|16|TRBV4-1|TRBJ2-3
CASSLRQGRATDTQYF
TGCGCCAGCAGCCTCCGCCAGGGGAGAGCTACAGATACGCAGTATTTT
>TRBD1|few|14|TRBV6-4|TRBJ1-1
CASRPRQGGTEAFF
TGTGCCAGCAGACCGCGACAGGGGGGGACTGAAGCTTTCTTT
>-|once|11|TRBV25-1|TRBJ2-1
CASTIQNEQFF
TGTGCCAGCACCATACAGAATGAGCAGTTCTTC
>-|once|11|TRBV29-1|TRBJ2-1
CSVRPDNEQFF
TGCAGCGTTAGGCCTGACAATGAGCAGTTCTTC
>-|-|13|TRBV10-3|TRBJ1-1
CAIAVQGWTEAFF
TGTGCCATCGCGGTACAGGGTTGGACTGAAGCTTTCTTT
>-|-|17|TRBV7-2|TRBJ2-2
CASSLHRGGLNTGELFF
TGTGCCAGCAGCTTACATCGAGGGGGTCTTAACACCGGGGAGCTGTTTTTT
>-|-|16|TRBV27|TRBJ2-2
CASSWIGFGNTGELFF
TGTGCCAGCAGTTGGATAGGGTTCGGGAACACCGGGGAGCTGTTTTTT
>-|-|13|TRBV2|TRBJ1-4
CASNSVRNEKLFF
TGTGCCAGCAACTCAGTGAGAAATGAAAAACTGTTTTTT
>TRBD1|-|14|TRBV18|TRBJ1-5
CASSPTRGPQPQHF
TGTGCCAGCTCACCAACGAGGGGGCCTCAGCCCCAGCATTTT
>-|-|15|TRBV28|TRBJ1-5
CASSLTGRWNQPQHF
TGTGCCAGCAGTTTAACGGGGAGGTGGAATCAGCCCCAGCATTTT
>-|-|13|TRBV5-6|TRBJ1-1
CASSSLGPTEAFF
TGTGCCAGCAGCTCTTTGGGTCCCACTGAAGCTTTCTTT
>TRBD1|-|14|TRBV6-6|TRBJ1-2
CASTQDRVNYGYTF
TGTGCCAGCACCCAGGACAGGGTCAACTATGGCTACACCTTC
>-|-|15|TRBV7-3|TRBJ1-1
CASSPRGGLNTEAFF
TGTGCCAGCAGCCCCAGGGGAGGATTGAACACTGAAGCTTTCTTT
>-|-|15|TRBV11-2|TRBJ1-4
CASSRGPATNEKLFF
TGTGCCAGCAGCAGGGGACCTGCAACTAATGAAAAACTGTTTTTT
>TRBD2|-|16|TRBV7-2|TRBJ2-3
CASSEPGLAGGKTQYF
TGTGCCAGCAGCGAACCGGGACTAGCGGGAGGGAAGACGCAGTATTTT
>-|-|14|TRBV11-3|TRBJ2-2
CASSLGAVTGELFF
TGTGCCAGCAGCCTGGGGGCAGTAACCGGGGAGCTGTTTTTT
>-|-|14|TRBV7-2|TRBJ2-3
CASSFSYSTDTQYF
TGTGCCAGCAGCTTCTCGTATAGCACAGATACGCAGTATTTT